This T cell receptor (beta chain) was sequenced for a study of blood T cell repertoires in COVID-19. As for the study in general: COVID-19 samples from acute and convalescent phases originated in the United States, Italy and Spain.

CDR3 length: 17 residues. V was shortened by 3 bases and J by 1 base, with 16 bases between the two germline ends. The germline CDR1 and CDR2 sequences are KGHSH and LQKENI. Cohorts were assigned according to the clinical history that participants reported. Authors' data handling: For nucleated cells, counts were estimated from reference gene primer amplification. Clones were sequenced by immunoSEQ multiplex PCR, and TCRdb holds only the in-frame ones, with some missing. Clonal size and the V and J genes are those of that table, whereas D and trimming came from the DNA. The sample has hundreds of thousands of clones; about 89% are singletons.

The sequenced material came from PBMCs or T cells enriched from blood (not recorded which). The rearrangement joins TRBV18 to TRBJ1-3, with D maybe TRBD1 (6 bases). This receptor was identified in a woman in her twenties or thirties who had recovered from COVID-19. The CDR3 region has the DNA TGTGCCAGCTCACCCCTGGCAGGGGACGGGTCTGGAAACACCATATATTTT. Amino acids: CASSPLAGDGSGNTIYF. Filled out from reference TRBV18 and TRBJ1-3, the complete variable domain reads NAGVMQNPRHLVRRRGQEARLRCSPMKGHSHVYWYRQLPEEGLKFMVYLQKENIIDESGMPKERFSAEFPKEGPSILRIQQVVRGDSAAYFCASSPLAGDGSGNTIYFGEGSWLTVV.